This entry lists 4 T cell receptor beta chains sequenced from one sample in a study of long-term antiretroviral therapy in people with HIV. Samples were assayed with immunoSEQ v3.0 at survey level. Here immunoSEQ multiplex PCR was the method, and the copy in TCRdb shows in-frame clones only, minus some. Of 35,000 to 50,000 clones listed, around nine tenths are singletons. This sample comprised unsorted PBMCs, obtained 0.1 years before starting antiretroviral therapy. These receptor sequences come from a woman aged 50 to 60 with HIV.

The chain is built from TRBV4-1 and TRBJ1-3; the D is unclear. This CDR3 contains 17 residues. From germline, CDR1 is MGHRA and CDR2 YSYEKL. Trimming stripped 5 bases from V and 0 bases from J, with 17 bases between. Here the CDR3 reads CASSSYNRGISGNTIYF. The CDR3, as DNA: TGCGCCAGCAGCAGTTACAATCGGGGTATCTCTGGAAACACCATATATTTT.

The chain recombines TRBV5-8 with TRBJ1-1; no clear D. The CDR3 consists of 11 residues. Trimming left V 2 bases short and J 7 bases short, with 6 bases between. Per germline, CDR1 SGHTS and CDR2 YDEGEE. The CDR3 nucleotides are TGTGCCAGCAGCTTTGGCCGTGAAGCTTTCTTT. This sequence encodes CASSFGREAFF.

The chain has TRBV28 and TRBJ1-1; 7 nucleotides line up with TRBD1. Unmatched junction bases numbered 3, after V lost 7 bases and J lost 1 base. CDR3 length: 13 amino acids. Per the germline V gene, CDR1 is MDHEN and CDR2 is SYDVKM. Here the CDR3 DNA reads TGTGCCAGCAACAGGGGAGAGAACACTGAAGCTTTCTTT. Translating it yields CASNRGENTEAFF.

The rearrangement links TRBV7-3 to TRBJ1-6, with D possibly TRBD1 on 6 matching bases. Trimming took 4 bases from V and 7 from J, leaving 14 bases between them. The CDR3 has 15 amino acids. Germline CDR1 reads SGHTA; CDR2 reads FQGTGA. The DNA for the CDR3 is TGTGCCAGCAGCTCCGTTGGGGGGGCAAATTCACCCCTCCACTTT. Translated, it gives CASSSVGGANSPLHF.